This T cell receptor beta chain was captured by sequencing in a study of blood T cell repertoires in COVID-19. Original methodology: Researchers report that nucleated cell counts were estimated from reference gene primer amplification. Clones were sequenced by immunoSEQ multiplex PCR, and TCRdb holds only the in-frame ones, with some missing. V and J calls and clone size are as listed in that table; D and trimming were resolved from the DNA. The sample yields about 220,000 clones, 70% to 90% seen once. This CDR3 spans 15 amino acids. CDR1 is LGHDT and CDR2 is YNNKEL in the germline V gene (reference sequence). The V segment lost 1 base and the J segment 4 bases; nucleotides outside the gene matches: 4.

The origin of this receptor is a middle-aged man who had recovered from COVID-19. The V gene is TRBV3-1 (or the pseudogene TRBV3-2), the J gene TRBJ2-1, with 7 bases identical to TRBD2. Sequenced: peripheral blood. Written as DNA, the CDR3 is TGTGCCAGCAGCCAAGGGACTAGTTTGTACAATGAGCAGTTCTTC. It codes for CASSQGTSLYNEQFF.